The sample holds many counts of the clone carrying this T cell receptor (beta chain). Amplification of TCR beta CDR3 regions was performed using RNA transcripts as template. The TCR CDR3 was amplified in a first-round RT-PCR using the HTBI primer set. TCRdb independently ran MiXCR on the multiplex PCR reads; one entry per CDR3 protein. Among around 600,000 distinct CDR3 sequences, 14% were seen once, and the ten largest hold roughly an eighth. This sample is drawn from a study of T cells in Graves' hyperthyroidism and ophthalmopathy. The V end lost 3 bases, the J end lost 3 bases, and 13 bases lay between the germline ends. This CDR3 contains 15 residues.

V and J are TRBV12-3 or TRBV12-4 and TRBJ2-3; the D gene could be TRBD1 or TRBD2 (5 bases each). The sequenced sample was blood. The clonotype was recovered from a woman aged 50 to 65 with Graves' ophthalmopathy. In DNA form, the CDR3 reads TGTGCCAGCAGTTTTGGGGCTAGCCTAACAGATACGCAGTATTTT. Protein sequence: CASSFGASLTDTQYF.